This TCR beta chain was profiled in a study of CD8+ T cells in alopecia areata. Study summary: After 6 to 18 months of tofacitinib, follow-up continued 6 months off drug.

Trimming took off 3 bases at V and 0 bases at J, with 6 bases between the two ends. Germline CDR1 and CDR2: MNHEY and SMNVEV (reference sequence). The CDR3 has 15 residues. Treatment defined: oral pan-JAK inhibitor, 5-10 mg twice daily. Following RNA extraction, reverse transcription yielded cDNA that acted as the sequencing template. TCRdb keeps only in-frame clones here, not all; method: immunoSEQ multiplex PCR. The sample contains 180,000 or so clones, roughly 64% of which appear only once. The specimen was CD4+ T cells sorted from blood, collected at week 24, from a patient treated with tofacitinib. The V and J genes are TRBV27 and TRBJ2-6; D gene uncertain. The TCR sequence derives from a human donor with alopecia areata. CDR3 DNA sequence: TGTGCCAGCAGTTTCGTGAGCTCTGGGGCCAACGTCCTGACTTTC. Translated: CASSFVSSGANVLTF.